This entry is about one T cell receptor (beta chain). Its antigen remains unknown. Sequencing was performed with immunoSEQ multiplex PCR; in TCRdb, only in-frame clones are kept and a portion is missing. The data hold 40,000 to 50,000 clones, with roughly 78% observed a single time. The data were taken from a study of PD-1 blockade in classical Hodgkin lymphoma. Study-wide points: With CD4+ cells, TCR diversity rose significantly by C4D1, but not with CD8+ cells.

There was relapse after autologous stem cell transplantation in every patient, and there was variation in brentuximab vedotin exposure. Germline V gene sequence: CDR1 MGHRA, CDR2 YSYEKL. The CDR3 has 20 amino acids. The J segment lost 0 bases and the V segment lost 0 bases, leaving 11 bases of the junction unmatched. This receptor was identified in a human donor with classical Hodgkin lymphoma. This specimen was peripheral blood mononuclear cells (PBMCs), taken at baseline. The J gene is TRBJ2-3, the V gene TRBV4-1, with TRBD2 matching 11 bases. CDR3 protein: CASSQDGLAGGLLSTDTQYF. CDR3 in DNA: TGCGCCAGCAGCCAAGATGGGCTAGCGGGGGGTTTGCTCAGCACAGATACGCAGTATTTT.